One sample yielded the 10 T cell receptor beta chains listed below, sequenced in a study of naive and memory T cell subsets. Two oligonucleotides, mixed equimolar, formed the beta constant-region primer covering TRBC1 and TRBC2. Nested alpha and beta constant-region primers with the SP2 primer drove four PCR rounds on ligated cDNA. TCRdb reprocessed the UMI-ligation and nested PCR reads via MiXCR and lists one record per CDR3 protein. Of about 120,000 distinct CDR3 sequences listed, 36% are singletons. What was sequenced was central memory CD4+ T cells from blood. The receptors shown here come from a human donor in good health.

In its sample, this clonotype was seen many times. V and J are TRBV28 and TRBJ1-2; TRBD1 matches 7 bases. The CDR3 loop spans 16 amino acids. Germline-derived CDR1 and CDR2 are MDHEN and SYDVKM. The V gene end was trimmed by 0 bases and the J gene end by 4 bases; junction bases not matched to a gene: 8. The DNA of the CDR3 is TGTGCCAGCAGTTTATGGCGGGACAGACTTATCTATGGCTACACCTTC. The encoded protein is CASSLWRDRLIYGYTF.

This clonotype was detected a few times. The V gene is TRBV29-1, the J gene TRBJ2-7; 9 nucleotides line up with TRBD2. Losses at the gene ends were 6 bases for V and 3 bases for J; bases not matched to a gene: 3. CDR1 is SQVTM, CDR2 ANQGSEA, per germline. This CDR3 spans 12 amino acids. CDR3 nucleotides: TGCAGCGTCCAAGCGGGAGGCTACGAGCAGTACTTC. This translates into CSVQAGGYEQYF.

The DNA for the CDR3 is TGTGCCAGCAGTGAAGCGCAGGCCGGCAATGAGCAGTTCTTC. This codes for CASSEAQAGNEQFF. V gene TRBV2 combines with J gene TRBJ2-1, with D uncertain. The CDR3 runs 14 residues. Germline lookup yields CDR1 SNHLY and CDR2 FYNNEI. Trimming took 0 bases from V and 6 from J, leaving 9 bases between them.

This rearrangement joins TRBV12-3 or TRBV12-4 to TRBJ2-4; the match to TRBD1 covers 9 bases. The CDR3 is made up of 14 amino acids. Germline trimming cut 7 bases from V and 3 bases from J; bases unmatched to any gene: 4. The CDR3 nucleotides are TGTGCCAGCACCACAGGGGGCTACAAAAACATTCAGTACTTC. Translation: CASTTGGYKNIQYF.

The chain is built from TRBV19 and TRBJ2-3; perhaps D is TRBD1 or TRBD2 (5 bases each). V was shortened by 5 bases and J by 0 bases, with 9 bases between the two germline ends. The CDR3 is 14 amino acids. Germline CDR1 LNHDA, CDR2 SQIVND (reference sequence). The CDR3 spells CASSVWGSTDTQYF. CDR3 DNA sequence: TGTGCCAGTAGTGTGTGGGGGAGCACAGATACGCAGTATTTT.

The J gene is TRBJ2-2, the V gene TRBV4-2; maybe TRBD1 (6 bases). V was trimmed by 0 bases and J by 8 bases, leaving 13 bases between them. This CDR3 has 15 amino acids. Per the germline V gene, CDR1 is LGHNA and CDR2 is YNFKEQ. CDR3 DNA sequence: TGTGCCAGCAGCCAAGATAGACAGGCCCGAGGGGAGCTGTTTTTT. Its translation: CASSQDRQARGELFF.

This clonotype was seen only a few times. The chain uses TRBV28 and TRBJ1-4; no reliable D call. Trimming took 8 bases from V and 0 from J, leaving 4 bases between them. The CDR3 has 12 residues. Germline V CDR1 and CDR2: MDHEN, SYDVKM. DNA for the CDR3: TGTGCCAGCGCCTCAACTAATGAAAAACTGTTTTTT. Translating gives CASASTNEKLFF.

The rearrangement uses TRBV5-5 and TRBJ1-2; the D gene is possibly TRBD1 (6 bases). V dropped 0 bases and J dropped 1 base, with 22 bases sitting between them. This CDR3 has 19 residues. CDR1 and CDR2 (germline): SGHKS, YYEKEE (reference sequence). CDR3 protein: CASSLGHELAGARNYGYTF. In nucleotides, the CDR3 is TGTGCCAGCAGCTTGGGGCATGAACTGGCAGGGGCCCGTAACTATGGCTACACCTTC. The full variable domain, with the rest looked up from reference TRBV5-5 and TRBJ1-2, is DAGVTQSPTHLIKTRGQQVTLRCSPISGHKSVSWYQQVLGQGPQFIFQYYEKEERGRGNFPDRFSARQFPNYSSELNVNALLLGDSALYLCASSLGHELAGARNYGYTFGSGTRLTVV.

The chain links TRBV28 to TRBJ2-7; D remains ambiguous. CDR3 length: 15 residues. Trimming cost V 6 bases and J 4 bases, with 19 bases left between them. Germline V lookup: CDR1 MDHEN, CDR2 SYDVKM. CDR3 in amino acids: CASSPRNDPRYEQYF. The CDR3 DNA is TGTGCCAGCAGCCCGAGAAATGACCCTCGGTACGAGCAGTACTTC.

V gene TRBV20-1 combines with J gene TRBJ2-3; unclear D gene. Per the germline V gene, CDR1 is DFQATT and CDR2 is SNEGSKA (reference sequence). The V end was cut by 6 bases, the J end by 0 bases, with 16 bases between. The CDR3 has 15 amino acids. The chain's CDR3 is CSALTLIPSTDTQYF. CDR3 DNA: TGCAGTGCCCTTACACTGATACCTAGCACAGATACGCAGTATTTT.